The 20 T cell receptor beta chains below come from one sample, sequenced in a study of cytomegalovirus exposure and HLA in healthy donors. It was with 60 Vbeta and 13 Jbeta primers that the PCR ran. Libraries were prepared by immunoSEQ multiplex PCR; TCRdb keeps only in-frame clonotypes and omits some of them. The repertoire holds 150,000 to 200,000 clones, with approximately 71% as singletons. The sequenced sample was PBMCs. These receptors were taken from a woman aged 18 to 35 in good health and CMV-seropositive.

This chain uses TRBV30 with TRBJ1-2, with TRBD1 matching 8 bases. Germline loops: CDR1 GTSNPN, CDR2 SVGIG (reference sequence). V lost 2 bases to trimming and J lost 6 bases; unmatched junction nucleotides: 5. The CDR3 runs to 13 residues. CDR3: CAWSWVQGDGYTF. The CDR3 DNA sequence: TGTGCCTGGAGTTGGGTACAGGGGGATGGCTACACCTTC.

This clone was seen more than once but under ten times. The chain combines TRBV2 with TRBJ2-6, with 10 bases identical to TRBD1. Trimming at V came to 8 bases and at J to 2 bases, leaving 6 bases not matched to a gene. CDR1 SNHLY and CDR2 FYNNEI come from the germline V gene. This CDR3 has 16 residues. The CDR3: CASHRQGAAGANVLTF. The CDR3 DNA reads TGTGCCAGCCACCGACAGGGGGCGGCTGGGGCCAACGTCCTGACTTTC.

This rearrangement joins TRBV5-1 to TRBJ2-1; possible D gene TRBD2, 6 bases. Per germline, CDR1 SGHRS and CDR2 YFSETQ. This CDR3 has 18 amino acids. The ends were cut back, 4 bases at V and 0 bases at J, with 20 bases in the middle. The CDR3 here is CASSIPGELISSYNEQFF. CDR3 bases: TGCGCCAGCAGCATTCCGGGGGAGTTAATAAGCTCCTACAATGAGCAGTTCTTC.

This chain links TRBV28 with TRBJ1-1; the match to TRBD1 covers 8 bases. The V segment lost 8 bases and the J segment 5 bases; nucleotides outside the gene matches: 7. The CDR3 sequence is 13 residues long. Germline-derived CDR1 and CDR2 are MDHEN and SYDVKM. The CDR3 region has the DNA TGTGCCAGCGAGGACAGGGTTTGGACTGAAGCTTTCTTT. This codes for CASEDRVWTEAFF.

The rearrangement links TRBV5-1 to TRBJ2-5; tentative D call: TRBD2 (6 bases). Trimming removed 4 bases from V and 5 bases from J, with 9 bases in between. This CDR3 is 12 amino acids long. Germline V lookup: CDR1 SGHRS, CDR2 YFSETQ. The CDR3 region is CASSRDFETQYF. CDR3 in DNA: TGCGCCAGCAGCCGGGACTTCGAGACCCAGTACTTC.

The V and J genes are TRBV6-1 and TRBJ2-1; 8 bases line up with TRBD1. Germline V gives CDR1 MNHNS, CDR2 SASEGT. V dropped 6 bases and J dropped 1; count of bases not matched to a gene: 2. The CDR3 extends over 14 amino acids. In DNA form, the CDR3 reads TGTGCCAGCAGCGACAGGGGATCCTACAATGAGCAGTTCTTC. Protein product: CASSDRGSYNEQFF.

V is TRBV27 and J is TRBJ2-3, with 9 bases lining up with TRBD2. Trimming took 0 bases from V and 14 from J; bases not matched to a gene: 12. The CDR3 has 15 residues. CDR1 and CDR2 (germline): MNHEY, SMNVEV (reference sequence). Here the CDR3 reads CASSLSKVLAGKLYF. The CDR3 coding sequence is TGTGCCAGCAGTTTATCGAAGGTACTAGCGGGTAAACTGTATTTT.

This clone was found once. The chain links TRBV29-1 to TRBJ1-5; D might be TRBD1 (6 bases). CDR3 size: 12 residues. Germline assignment: CDR1 SQVTM and CDR2 ANQGSEA. The germline V and J ends were trimmed by 6 bases and 3 bases, with 9 bases remaining between them. The CDR3 here is CSVRDINQPQHF. The CDR3 coding sequence is TGCAGCGTCCGGGACATCAATCAGCCCCAGCATTTT.

V usage is TRBV28 and J usage is TRBJ2-7; a possible D gene is TRBD2 (6 bases). V lost 5 bases, J lost 3 bases, and 8 bases lay in between. The CDR3 loop spans 12 amino acids. Germline loops: CDR1 MDHEN, CDR2 SYDVKM. CDR3 nucleotide sequence: TGTGCCAGCAGTATGGGGGGCTACGAGCAGTACTTC. Translating it yields CASSMGGYEQYF. The entire variable domain, with the rest obtained from reference TRBV28 and TRBJ2-7, is as follows: DVKVTQSSRYLVKRTGEKVFLECVQDMDHENMFWYRQDPGLGLRLIYFSYDVKMKEKGDIPEGYSVSREKKERFSLILESASTNQTSMYLCASSMGGYEQYFGPGTRLTVT.

In its sample, this clone was seen once. V is TRBV19 and J is TRBJ2-7; D is undetermined. This CDR3 region has 14 residues. Trimming took off 0 bases at V and 3 bases at J, with 9 bases between the two ends. The germline V gene encodes CDR1 LNHDA and CDR2 SQIVND (reference sequence). The CDR3 reads CASSIEPGRYEQYF. The CDR3 nucleotides read TGTGCCAGTAGTATAGAGCCAGGCCGCTACGAGCAGTACTTC.

The rearrangement joins TRBV7-9 to TRBJ2-7; 10 bases are shared with TRBD1. The CDR3 sequence is 15 residues long. Germline-derived CDR1 and CDR2 are SEHNR and FQNEAQ (reference sequence). V lost 5 bases, J lost 2 bases, and 6 bases stayed unmatched. The CDR3, as DNA: TGTGCCAGCAGCGAGCCCGGGACAGGGGCCTACGAGCAGTACTTC. Protein sequence: CASSEPGTGAYEQYF.

Only a few counts were recorded for this clone. CDR3 DNA: TGTGCCACCGCGAGGGGGCCCAATCAGCCCCAGCATTTT. Its translation: CATARGPNQPQHF. This sequence joins TRBV10-3 and TRBJ1-5, with 7 bases aligning to TRBD1. Trimming cost V 10 bases and J 3 bases; bases outside gene matches: 6. Germline CDR1 is ENHRY and CDR2 is SYGVKD. The CDR3 contains 13 residues.

V usage is TRBV7-8 and J usage is TRBJ2-1; D call uncertain. Trimming took off 2 bases at V and 10 bases at J, with 9 bases between the two ends. CDR3 size: 12 residues. The germline V gene encodes CDR1 SGHVS and CDR2 FQNEAQ. The CDR3 loop is CASSLPRLEQFF. CDR3 in DNA: TGTGCCAGCAGCTTACCCAGGTTGGAGCAGTTCTTC.

The gene calls are TRBV5-1 and TRBJ2-7; TRBD2 matches 16 bases. Germline values: CDR1 SGHRS, CDR2 YFSETQ. The V and J ends lost 2 bases and 1 base, in that order; junction bases with no gene match: 6. The CDR3 contains 18 residues. CDR3 sequence: CASSFPGLAGGPSYEQYF. Here the CDR3 DNA reads TGCGCCAGCAGCTTTCCGGGACTAGCGGGAGGGCCTTCCTACGAGCAGTACTTC.

The chain employs TRBV5-1 and TRBJ1-2; the D is unclear. This CDR3 has 12 amino acids. Trimming removed 7 bases from V and 3 bases from J, with 10 bases in between. Germline V gene data show CDR1 as SGHRS and CDR2 as YFSETQ. CDR3 region: CASASGDYGYTF. The CDR3, as DNA: TGCGCCAGCGCTAGCGGGGACTATGGCTACACCTTC.

The chain is built from TRBV28 and TRBJ1-1; 12 nucleotides match TRBD1. This CDR3 region has 14 residues. V lost 10 bases, J lost 5 bases, and 8 bases stayed unmatched. Germline assignment: CDR1 MDHEN and CDR2 SYDVKM. The CDR3 protein is CATCGTGGRTEAFF. CDR3 nucleotide sequence: TGTGCCACCTGTGGGACAGGGGGCAGGACTGAAGCTTTCTTT.

This chain connects TRBV4-1 to TRBJ1-6; a possible D gene is TRBD1 (6 bases). Germline values: CDR1 MGHRA, CDR2 YSYEKL. Trimming stripped 3 bases from V and 6 bases from J, with 18 bases between. The CDR3 extends over 17 amino acids. Here the CDR3 DNA reads TGCGCCAGCAGCCAGTCGGTCCAGGGGTTCGGTAATTCACCCCTCCACTTT. Protein: CASSQSVQGFGNSPLHF.

There are a few counts of this clone. The chain joins TRBV5-4 to TRBJ2-3; TRBD2 matches at 7 bases. V shed 4 bases and J 1 base; nucleotides not matched to a gene: 9. The CDR3 length is 16 residues. Germline V gives CDR1 SGHNT, CDR2 YYREEE (reference sequence). The CDR3 nucleotides are TGTGCCAGCAGCGGGCTGGGGGGGTCGCGCACAGATACGCAGTATTTT. This gives the protein CASSGLGGSRTDTQYF.

This chain's CDR3 is CASRTPTPGDGYTF. The CDR3 DNA follows: TGTGCCAGCAGGACACCGACACCTGGTGATGGCTACACCTTC. The rearrangement uses TRBV6-5 and TRBJ1-2; D gene unclear. V shed 6 bases and J shed 6 bases, with 17 bases lying between them. The CDR3 sequence is 14 residues long. Germline CDR1 is MNHEY and CDR2 is SVGAGI.

The V gene is TRBV7-9, the J gene TRBJ1-6; D might be TRBD1 (6 bases). In germline, CDR1 is SEHNR, CDR2 FQNEAQ (reference sequence). This CDR3 spans 15 amino acids. V gave up 1 base and J gave up 5 bases, with 9 bases separating them. The CDR3 sequence is CASSLGAGDNSPLHF. CDR3 nucleotides: TGTGCCAGCAGCTTAGGGGCAGGGGATAATTCACCCCTCCACTTT.